The 5 T cell receptor beta chains given below trace back to one sample, sequenced in a study of blood T cell repertoires in COVID-19. Generated by immunoSEQ multiplex PCR, the TCRdb table keeps only in-frame clones and is missing some. The profile shows about 180,000 clones, 70% to 90% of them singletons. Sequencing was performed on peripheral blood. Every receptor here comes from a person aged 70 to 80 with COVID-19, enrolled during active disease.

CDR3 residues: CASSPGQGFVSPLHF. The DNA of the CDR3 is TGCGCCAGCAGTCCGGGACAGGGATTCGTTTCACCCCTCCACTTT. The chain uses TRBV4-1 and TRBJ1-6; 9 bases line up with TRBD1. The CDR3 is 15 amino acids. Germline V CDR1 and CDR2: MGHRA, YSYEKL. After removal of 6 bases from V and 9 bases from J, the junction contained 9 bases not matched to a gene.

Only a few counts were recorded for this clone. Compared with germline, one end of the junction differs, possibly owing to a read error. CDR3 DNA: TGTGCCAGCAGCGTGCACAACGTGGCGGGGGCCCTGCTCTTC. Amino acids: CASSVHNVAGALLF. The chain couples TRBV5-4 to TRBJ2-1; weak D call: TRBD2 (7 bases). In germline, CDR1 is SGHNT, CDR2 YYREEE (reference sequence). The CDR3 has 14 amino acids. Complete variable domain (other parts from reference TRBV5-4 and TRBJ2-1): ETGVTQSPTHLIKTRGQQVTLRCSSQSGHNTVSWYQQALGQGPQFIFQYYREEENGRGNFPPRFSGLQFPNYSSELNVNALELDDSALYLCASSVHNVAGALLFGPGTRLTVL.

The chain recombines TRBV28 with TRBJ2-2, with 14 nucleotides matching TRBD2. Germline trimming cut 4 bases from V and 7 bases from J; bases unmatched to any gene: 8. Germline CDR1 and CDR2: MDHEN and SYDVKM. The CDR3 runs 17 residues. The CDR3 loop reads CASSSGTSGSAGGELFF. The CDR3 DNA reads TGTGCCAGCAGTTCTGGGACTAGCGGGAGTGCCGGCGGGGAGCTGTTTTTT.

This sequence joins TRBV5-1 and TRBJ2-2; TRBD1 matches 9 bases. This CDR3 contains 15 residues. The junction had 8 bases not matched to a gene; V was cut back by 4 bases and J by 7 bases. The germline V gene encodes CDR1 SGHRS and CDR2 YFSETQ. The CDR3 sequence is CASSPGTGLHGELFF. DNA of the CDR3: TGCGCCAGCAGCCCCGGGACAGGGTTGCACGGGGAGCTGTTTTTT.

This clone was counted only a few times. This chain links TRBV4-1 with TRBJ2-2; maybe TRBD1 (5 bases). Per the germline V gene, CDR1 is MGHRA and CDR2 is YSYEKL. This CDR3 is built from 16 residues. With 1 base removed from V and 6 bases from J, the gap between germline ends came to 15 bases. The CDR3 protein is CASSQATGGRPGELFF. As DNA, the CDR3 is TGCGCCAGCAGCCAAGCCACAGGTGGACGCCCCGGGGAGCTGTTTTTT.